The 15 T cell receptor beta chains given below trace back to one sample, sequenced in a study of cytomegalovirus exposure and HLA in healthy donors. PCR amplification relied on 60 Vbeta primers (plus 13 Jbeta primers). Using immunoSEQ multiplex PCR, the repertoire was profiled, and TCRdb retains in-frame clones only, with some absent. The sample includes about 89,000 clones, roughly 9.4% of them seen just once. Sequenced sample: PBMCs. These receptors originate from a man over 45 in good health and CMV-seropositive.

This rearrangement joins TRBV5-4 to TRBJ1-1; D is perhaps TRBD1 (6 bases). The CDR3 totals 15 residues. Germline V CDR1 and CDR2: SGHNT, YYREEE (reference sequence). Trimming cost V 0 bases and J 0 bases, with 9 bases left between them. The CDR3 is CASSLAGQMNTEAFF. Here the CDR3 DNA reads TGTGCCAGCAGCTTGGCGGGACAAATGAACACTGAAGCTTTCTTT.

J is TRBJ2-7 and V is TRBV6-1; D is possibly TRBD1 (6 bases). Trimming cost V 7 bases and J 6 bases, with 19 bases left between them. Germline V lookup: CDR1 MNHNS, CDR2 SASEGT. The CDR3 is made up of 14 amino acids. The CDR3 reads CASIFRGTAGEQYF. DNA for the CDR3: TGTGCCAGCATTTTCAGGGGTACCGCCGGCGAGCAGTACTTC.

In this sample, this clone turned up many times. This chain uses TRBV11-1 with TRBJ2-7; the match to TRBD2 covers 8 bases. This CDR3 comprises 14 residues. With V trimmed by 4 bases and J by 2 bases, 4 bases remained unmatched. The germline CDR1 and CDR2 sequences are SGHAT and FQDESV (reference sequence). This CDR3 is CASSSGLGAYEQYF. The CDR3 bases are TGTGCCAGCAGCTCGGGACTAGGCGCCTACGAGCAGTACTTC.

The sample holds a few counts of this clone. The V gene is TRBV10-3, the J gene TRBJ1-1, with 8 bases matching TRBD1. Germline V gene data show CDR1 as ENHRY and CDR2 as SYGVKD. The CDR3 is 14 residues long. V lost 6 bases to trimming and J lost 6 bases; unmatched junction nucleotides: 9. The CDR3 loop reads CAISPRTGFAEAFF. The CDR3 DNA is TGTGCCATCAGCCCTAGGACAGGGTTCGCTGAAGCTTTCTTT.

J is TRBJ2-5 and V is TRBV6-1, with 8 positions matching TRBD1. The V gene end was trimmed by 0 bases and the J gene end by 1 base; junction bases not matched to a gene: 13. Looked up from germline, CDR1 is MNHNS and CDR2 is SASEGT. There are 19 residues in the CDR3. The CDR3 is CASSEARPGGASGQETQYF. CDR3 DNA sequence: TGTGCCAGCAGTGAAGCTAGGCCAGGGGGCGCTTCGGGCCAAGAGACCCAGTACTTC.

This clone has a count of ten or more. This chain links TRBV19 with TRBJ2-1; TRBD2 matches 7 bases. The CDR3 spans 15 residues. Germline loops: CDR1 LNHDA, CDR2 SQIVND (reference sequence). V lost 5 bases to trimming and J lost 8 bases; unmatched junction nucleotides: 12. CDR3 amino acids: CASSPLGRERDEQFF. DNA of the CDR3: TGTGCCAGTAGTCCCCTTGGGCGGGAGAGGGATGAGCAGTTCTTC.

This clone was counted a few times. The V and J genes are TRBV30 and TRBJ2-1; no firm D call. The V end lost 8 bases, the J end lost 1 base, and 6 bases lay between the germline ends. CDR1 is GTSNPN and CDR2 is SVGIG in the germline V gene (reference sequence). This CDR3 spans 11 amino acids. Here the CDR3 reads CALNSYNEQFF. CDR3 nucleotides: TGTGCCCTAAATTCCTACAATGAGCAGTTCTTC.

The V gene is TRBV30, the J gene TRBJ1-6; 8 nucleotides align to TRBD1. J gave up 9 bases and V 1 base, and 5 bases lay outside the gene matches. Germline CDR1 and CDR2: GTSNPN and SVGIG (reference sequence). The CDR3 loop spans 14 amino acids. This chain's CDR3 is CAWSAQGAGSPLHF. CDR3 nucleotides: TGTGCCTGGAGTGCTCAGGGGGCAGGTTCACCCCTCCACTTT.

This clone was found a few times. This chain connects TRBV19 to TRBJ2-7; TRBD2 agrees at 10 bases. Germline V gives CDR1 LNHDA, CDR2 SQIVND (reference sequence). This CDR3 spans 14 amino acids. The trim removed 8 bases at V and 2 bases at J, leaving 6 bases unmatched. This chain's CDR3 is CASSTSGAPYEQYF. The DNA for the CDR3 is TGTGCCAGTTCAACTAGCGGGGCTCCCTACGAGCAGTACTTC.

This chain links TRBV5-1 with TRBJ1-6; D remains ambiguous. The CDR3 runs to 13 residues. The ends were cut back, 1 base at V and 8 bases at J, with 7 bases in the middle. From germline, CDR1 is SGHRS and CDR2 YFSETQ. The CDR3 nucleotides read TGCGCCAGCAGCTTGACACAAGATTCACCCCTCCACTTT. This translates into CASSLTQDSPLHF.

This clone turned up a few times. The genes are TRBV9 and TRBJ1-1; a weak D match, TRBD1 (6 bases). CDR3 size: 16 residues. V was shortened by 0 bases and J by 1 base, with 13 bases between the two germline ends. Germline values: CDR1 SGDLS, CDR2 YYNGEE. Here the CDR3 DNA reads TGTGCCAGCAGCGTAGCTCAGGGGCCCCAGAACACTGAAGCTTTCTTT. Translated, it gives CASSVAQGPQNTEAFF.

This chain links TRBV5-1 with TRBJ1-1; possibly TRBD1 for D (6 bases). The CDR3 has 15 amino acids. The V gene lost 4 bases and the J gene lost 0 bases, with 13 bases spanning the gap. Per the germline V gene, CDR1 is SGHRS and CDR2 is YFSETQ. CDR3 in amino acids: CASSRGADMNTEAFF. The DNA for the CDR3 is TGCGCCAGCAGCCGGGGGGCGGATATGAACACTGAAGCTTTCTTT. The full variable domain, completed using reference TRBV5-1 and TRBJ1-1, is KAGVTQTPRYLIKTRGQQVTLSCSPISGHRSVSWYQQTPGQGLQFLFEYFSETQRNKGNFPGRFSGRQFSNSRSEMNVSTLELGDSALYLCASSRGADMNTEAFFGQGTRLTVV.

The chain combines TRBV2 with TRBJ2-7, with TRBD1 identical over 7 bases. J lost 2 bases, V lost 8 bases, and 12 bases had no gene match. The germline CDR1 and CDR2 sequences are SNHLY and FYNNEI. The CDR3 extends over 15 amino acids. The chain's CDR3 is CASSRNRDSAYEQYF. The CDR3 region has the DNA TGTGCCAGCTCCCGTAACCGGGACAGCGCCTACGAGCAGTACTTC.

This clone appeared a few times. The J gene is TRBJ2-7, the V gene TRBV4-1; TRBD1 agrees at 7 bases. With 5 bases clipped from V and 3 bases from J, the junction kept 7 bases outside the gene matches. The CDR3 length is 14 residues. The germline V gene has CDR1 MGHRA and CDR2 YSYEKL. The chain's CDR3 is CASSVRDRLYEQYF. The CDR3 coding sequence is TGCGCCAGCAGCGTCCGGGACAGACTCTACGAGCAGTACTTC.

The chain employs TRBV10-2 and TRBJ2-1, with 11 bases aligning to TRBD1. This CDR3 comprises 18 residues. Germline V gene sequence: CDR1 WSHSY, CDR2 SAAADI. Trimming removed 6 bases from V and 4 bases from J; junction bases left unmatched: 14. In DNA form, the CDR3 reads TGCGCCAGCAGAACCGGACAGGGGGCTATCGCTATTTACAATGAGCAGTTCTTC. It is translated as CASRTGQGAIAIYNEQFF.